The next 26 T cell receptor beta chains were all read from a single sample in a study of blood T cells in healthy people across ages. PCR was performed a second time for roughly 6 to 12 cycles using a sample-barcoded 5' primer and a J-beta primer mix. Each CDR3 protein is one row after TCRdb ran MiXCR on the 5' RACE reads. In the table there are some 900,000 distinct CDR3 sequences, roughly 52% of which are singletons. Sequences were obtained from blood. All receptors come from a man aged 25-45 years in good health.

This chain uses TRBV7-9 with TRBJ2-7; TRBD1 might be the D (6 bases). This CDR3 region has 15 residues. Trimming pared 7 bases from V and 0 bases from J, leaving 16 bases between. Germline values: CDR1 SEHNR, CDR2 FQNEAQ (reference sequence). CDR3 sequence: CASNVGDTSSYEQYF. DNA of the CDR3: TGTGCCAGCAATGTGGGGGACACTAGCTCCTACGAGCAGTACTTC.

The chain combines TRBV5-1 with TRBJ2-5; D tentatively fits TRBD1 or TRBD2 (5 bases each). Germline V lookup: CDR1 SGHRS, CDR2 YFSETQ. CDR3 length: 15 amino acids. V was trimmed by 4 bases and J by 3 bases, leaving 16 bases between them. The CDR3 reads CASSDPRDEKETQYF. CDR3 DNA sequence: TGCGCCAGCAGCGACCCCCGGGACGAAAAAGAGACCCAGTACTTC. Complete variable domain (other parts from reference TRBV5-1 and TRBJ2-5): KAGVTQTPRYLIKTRGQQVTLSCSPISGHRSVSWYQQTPGQGLQFLFEYFSETQRNKGNFPGRFSGRQFSNSRSEMNVSTLELGDSALYLCASSDPRDEKETQYFGPGTRLLVL.

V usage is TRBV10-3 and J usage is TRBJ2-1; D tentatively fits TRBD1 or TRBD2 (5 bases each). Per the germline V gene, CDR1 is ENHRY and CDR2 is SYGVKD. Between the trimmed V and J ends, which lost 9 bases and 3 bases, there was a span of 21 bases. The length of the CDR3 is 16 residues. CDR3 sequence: CAIHGGGQGLYNEQFF. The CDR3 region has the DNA TGTGCCATTCATGGCGGCGGGCAGGGCCTCTACAATGAGCAGTTCTTC.

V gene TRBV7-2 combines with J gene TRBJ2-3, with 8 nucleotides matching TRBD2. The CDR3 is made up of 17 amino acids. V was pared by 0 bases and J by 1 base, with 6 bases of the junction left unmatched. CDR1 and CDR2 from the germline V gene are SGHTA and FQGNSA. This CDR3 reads CASSLAARGGGTDTQYF. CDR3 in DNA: TGTGCCAGCAGCTTAGCCGCTCGGGGGGGGGGCACAGATACGCAGTATTTT.

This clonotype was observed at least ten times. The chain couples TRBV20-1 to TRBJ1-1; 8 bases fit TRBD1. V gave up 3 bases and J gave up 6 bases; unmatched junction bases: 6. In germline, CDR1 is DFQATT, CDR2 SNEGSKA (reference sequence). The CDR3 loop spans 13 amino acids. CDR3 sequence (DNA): TGCAGTGCTAGCAGGGGGCTGGGAGCTGAAGCTTTCTTT. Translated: CSASRGLGAEAFF.

This CDR3 reads CASSLDRGGSGELFF. The CDR3, as DNA: TGTGCCAGCAGCTTAGACCGGGGGGGATCCGGGGAGCTGTTTTTT. The chain has TRBV7-2 and TRBJ2-2, with 8 bases lining up with TRBD2. In germline, CDR1 is SGHTA, CDR2 FQGNSA. Germline trimming cut 1 base from V and 6 bases from J; bases unmatched to any gene: 4. The CDR3 covers 15 residues.

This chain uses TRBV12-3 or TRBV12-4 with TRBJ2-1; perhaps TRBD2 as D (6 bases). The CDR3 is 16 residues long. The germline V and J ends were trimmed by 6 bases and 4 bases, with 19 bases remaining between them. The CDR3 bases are TGTGCCAGCAGCGACTTCCGGGACTTTACTTACAATGAGCAGTTCTTC. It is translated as CASSDFRDFTYNEQFF.

DNA of the CDR3: TGTGCCAGCAGTCAAAGACAGGGGGTCAAAGAGACCCAGTACTTC. It yields the protein CASSQRQGVKETQYF. The V and J genes are TRBV6-6 and TRBJ2-5, with 9 bases that match TRBD1. Germline V CDR1 and CDR2: MNHNY, SVGAGI (reference sequence). After removal of 5 bases from V and 3 bases from J, the junction contained 7 bases not matched to a gene. This CDR3 region has 15 residues.

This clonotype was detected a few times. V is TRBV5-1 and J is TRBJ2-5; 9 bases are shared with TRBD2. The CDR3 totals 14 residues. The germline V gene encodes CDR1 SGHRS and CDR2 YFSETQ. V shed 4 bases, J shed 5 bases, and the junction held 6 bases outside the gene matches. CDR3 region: CASSLGTSRETQYF. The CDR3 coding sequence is TGCGCCAGCAGCCTCGGGACTAGCAGGGAGACCCAGTACTTC.

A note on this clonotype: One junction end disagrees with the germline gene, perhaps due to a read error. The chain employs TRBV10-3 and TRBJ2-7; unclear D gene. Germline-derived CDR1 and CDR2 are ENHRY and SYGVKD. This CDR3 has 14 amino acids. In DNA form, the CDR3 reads TGTGCCATCAGGGAGTCCGGATATAGCTACGAGCAGTACTTC. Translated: CAIRESGYSYEQYF.

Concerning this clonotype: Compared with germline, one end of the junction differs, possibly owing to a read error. The CDR3, as DNA: TGTGCCAGCAGGGAGACCTACTTCTCCTACGAGCGGTACTTC. This gives the protein CASRETYFSYERYF. The chain is built from TRBV6-5 and TRBJ2-7; the D is unclear. Germline lookup yields CDR1 MNHEY and CDR2 SVGAGI. The CDR3 totals 14 residues.

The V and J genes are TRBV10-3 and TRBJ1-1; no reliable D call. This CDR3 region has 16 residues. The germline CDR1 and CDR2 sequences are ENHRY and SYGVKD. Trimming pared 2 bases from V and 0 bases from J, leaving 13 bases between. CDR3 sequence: CAISEGPANLNTEAFF. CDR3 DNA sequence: TGTGCCATCAGTGAGGGGCCAGCAAATCTGAACACTGAAGCTTTCTTT.

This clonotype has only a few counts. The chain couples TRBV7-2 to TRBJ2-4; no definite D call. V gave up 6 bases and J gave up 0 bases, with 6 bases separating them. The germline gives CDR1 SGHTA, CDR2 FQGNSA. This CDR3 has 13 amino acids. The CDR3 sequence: CASRGIAKNIQYF. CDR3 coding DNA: TGTGCCAGCAGGGGGATAGCCAAAAACATTCAGTACTTC. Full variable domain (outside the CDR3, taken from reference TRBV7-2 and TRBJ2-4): GAGVSQSPSNKVTEKGKDVELRCDPISGHTALYWYRQSLGQGLEFLIYFQGNSAPDKSGLPSDRFSAERTGGSVSTLTIQRTQQEDSAVYLCASRGIAKNIQYFGAGTRLSVL.

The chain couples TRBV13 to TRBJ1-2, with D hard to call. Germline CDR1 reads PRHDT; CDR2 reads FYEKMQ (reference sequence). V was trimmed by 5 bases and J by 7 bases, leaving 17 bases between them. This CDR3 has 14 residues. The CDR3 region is CASSPGGISSGYTF. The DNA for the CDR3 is TGTGCCAGCAGCCCTGGAGGGATTAGCAGTGGCTACACCTTC.

CDR3 sequence reads: CASSPSTSKGANIQYF. CDR3 bases: TGTGCCAGCAGCCCTTCGACATCCAAGGGGGCAAACATTCAGTACTTC. V gene TRBV4-2 combines with J gene TRBJ2-4, with 7 bases lining up with TRBD1. V lost 4 bases to trimming and J lost 6 bases; unmatched junction nucleotides: 12. Germline values: CDR1 LGHNA, CDR2 YNFKEQ. The CDR3 sequence is 16 residues long.

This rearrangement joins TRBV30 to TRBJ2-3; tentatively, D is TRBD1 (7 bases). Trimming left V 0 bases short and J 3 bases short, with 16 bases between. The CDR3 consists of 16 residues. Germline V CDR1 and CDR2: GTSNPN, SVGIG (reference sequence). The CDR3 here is CAWSVPGRGVTDTQYF. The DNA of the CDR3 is TGTGCCTGGAGTGTACCCGGCAGGGGGGTTACAGATACGCAGTATTTT. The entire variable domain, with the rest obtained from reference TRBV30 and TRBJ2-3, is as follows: SQTIHQWPATLVQPVGSPLSLECTVEGTSNPNLYWYRQAAGRGLQLLFYSVGIGQISSEVPQNLSASRPQDRQFILSSKKLLLSDSGFYLCAWSVPGRGVTDTQYFGPGTRLTVL.

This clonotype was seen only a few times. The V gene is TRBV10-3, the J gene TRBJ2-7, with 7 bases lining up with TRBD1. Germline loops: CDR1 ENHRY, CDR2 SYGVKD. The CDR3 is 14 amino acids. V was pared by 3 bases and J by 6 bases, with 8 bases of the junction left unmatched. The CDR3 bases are TGTGCCATCAGTGACCTCGGACAGGCCTCCGAGCAGTACTTC. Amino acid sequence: CAISDLGQASEQYF.

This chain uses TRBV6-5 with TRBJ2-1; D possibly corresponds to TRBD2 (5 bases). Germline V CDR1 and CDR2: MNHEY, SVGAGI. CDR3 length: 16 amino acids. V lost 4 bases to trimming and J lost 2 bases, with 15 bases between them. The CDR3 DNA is TGTGCCAGCAGTTTACCCCAGGACTGGACCTACAATGAGCAGTTCTTC. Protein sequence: CASSLPQDWTYNEQFF.

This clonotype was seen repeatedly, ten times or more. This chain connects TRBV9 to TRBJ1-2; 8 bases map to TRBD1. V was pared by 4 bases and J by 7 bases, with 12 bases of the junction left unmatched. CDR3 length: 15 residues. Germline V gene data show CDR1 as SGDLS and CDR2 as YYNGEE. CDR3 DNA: TGTGCCAGCAGCCTAAGACAGGGGAAATCGGGTGGCTACACCTTC. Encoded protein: CASSLRQGKSGGYTF.

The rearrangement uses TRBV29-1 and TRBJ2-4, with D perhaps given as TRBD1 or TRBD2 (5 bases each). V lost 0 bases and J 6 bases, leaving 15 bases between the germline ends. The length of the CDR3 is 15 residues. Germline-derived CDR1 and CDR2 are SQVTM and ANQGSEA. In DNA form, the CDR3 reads TGCAGCGTTGAAGACCCAGGGACCGACTTAAACATTCAGTACTTC. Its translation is CSVEDPGTDLNIQYF.

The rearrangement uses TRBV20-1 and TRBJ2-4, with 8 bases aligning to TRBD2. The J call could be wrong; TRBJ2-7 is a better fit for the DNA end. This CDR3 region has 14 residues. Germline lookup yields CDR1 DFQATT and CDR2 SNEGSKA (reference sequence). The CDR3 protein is CSAVGGRSVAEQYF. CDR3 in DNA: TGCAGTGCGGTAGGCGGGAGGTCGGTGGCCGAGCAGTACTTC.

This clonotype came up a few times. The CDR3 is CASSLADRDTDTQYF. The CDR3, as DNA: TGTGCCAGCAGCTTAGCGGACAGGGACACAGATACGCAGTATTTT. The chain is built from TRBV7-9 and TRBJ2-3, with 8 bases matching TRBD1. CDR1 SEHNR and CDR2 FQNEAQ come from the germline V gene (reference sequence). Unmatched junction bases numbered 1, after V lost 0 bases and J lost 2 bases. This CDR3 has 15 amino acids.

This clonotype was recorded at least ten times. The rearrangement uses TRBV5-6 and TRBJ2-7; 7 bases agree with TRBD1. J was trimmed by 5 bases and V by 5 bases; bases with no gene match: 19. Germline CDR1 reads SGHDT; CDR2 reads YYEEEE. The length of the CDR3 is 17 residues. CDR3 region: CASSSPGLRQGFHEQYF. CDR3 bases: TGTGCCAGCAGTTCGCCAGGCTTAAGACAGGGCTTCCACGAGCAGTACTTC. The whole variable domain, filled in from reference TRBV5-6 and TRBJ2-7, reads DAGVTQSPTHLIKTRGQQVTLRCSPKSGHDTVSWYQQALGQGPQFIFQYYEEEERQRGNFPDRFSGHQFPNYSSELNVNALLLGDSALYLCASSSPGLRQGFHEQYFGPGTRLTVT.

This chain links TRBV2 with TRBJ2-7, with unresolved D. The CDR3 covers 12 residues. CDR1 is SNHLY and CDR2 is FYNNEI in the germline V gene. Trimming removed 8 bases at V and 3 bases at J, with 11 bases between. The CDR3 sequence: CASRQESYEQYF. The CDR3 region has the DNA TGTGCCAGCCGGCAGGAGAGCTACGAGCAGTACTTC.

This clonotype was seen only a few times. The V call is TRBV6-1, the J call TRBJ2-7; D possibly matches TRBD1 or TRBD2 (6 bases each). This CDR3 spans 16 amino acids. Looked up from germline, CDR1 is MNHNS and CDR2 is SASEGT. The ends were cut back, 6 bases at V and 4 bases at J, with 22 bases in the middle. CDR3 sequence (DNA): TGTGCCAGCAGCGACCCCGGGGGCCCGTCAGTATACGAGCAGTACTTC. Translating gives CASSDPGGPSVYEQYF.

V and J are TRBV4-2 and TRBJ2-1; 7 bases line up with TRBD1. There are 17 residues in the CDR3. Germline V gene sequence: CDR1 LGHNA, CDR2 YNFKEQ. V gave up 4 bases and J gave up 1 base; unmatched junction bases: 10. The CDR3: CASSRYTGDGSYNEQFF. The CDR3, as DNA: TGTGCCAGCAGCCGATACACAGGGGATGGTTCCTACAATGAGCAGTTCTTC.